The present T cell receptor (beta chain) was sequenced within a study of shared clonotypes between healthy human individuals. Profiling relied on immunoSEQ multiplex PCR, and the TCRdb table lists in-frame clones only, not all of them. The table lists a few million clones, approximately 95% of them singletons. V lost 7 bases and J 5 bases, leaving 17 bases between the germline ends. The germline gives CDR1 MNHEY, CDR2 SVGAGI. The CDR3 extends over 14 amino acids. Notes on this clone: Its antigen is unidentified.

Whole-study results and caveats: Estimated clonotype richness was generally higher in naive than memory subsets. Roughly 5% of naive CD4 clonotypes were shared across four donors.

The chain carries TRBV6-5 and TRBJ1-2, with D maybe TRBD1 (6 bases). Material: naive CD4+ T cells from PBMCs. The subset: CD45RA+ positively selected. This receptor was taken from a man younger than 35 in good health. Some clones in this sample may be carry-over from other donors' samples. The CDR3 DNA sequence: TGTGCCAGCATTGGGGGGCCTCTAAGTTATGGCTACACCTTC. This translates into CASIGGPLSYGYTF.